This T cell receptor (beta chain) originates from a study of control samples from healthy donors and cancer patients (dated by TCRdb to between 2020 and 2021). Library preparation used the immunoSEQ multiplex PCR assay. TCRdb's version of the immuneACCESS table is confined to in-frame rearrangements and falls short of the full clone set. An unresolved V gene accounts for under half of the shortfall where checked; the remainder is of unknown origin. This sample lists 100,000 or so clones; almost 85% were detected once. Jointly, the top ten make up around 10% of the sample. Cut back by 5 bases and 6 bases, the V and J ends lie 17 bases apart. CDR1 SGHTA and CDR2 FQGNSA are derived from the germline V gene. Spanning cysteine to phenylalanine, the CDR3 consists of 15 amino acids. Just CDR3 DNA is preserved here, 45 bases in frame from base 1. With regard to this clone: Its binding antigen is unknown. Within one base of it there is no much larger clone, and no base qualities were kept.

This receptor was taken from a woman between 55 and 75 years old in good health. The sequence is built from TRBV7-2 and TRBJ2-1; tentative D gene TRBD1, with 5 bases matching. Sample: blood. For the CDR3, the sequence is CASSPDRNRGNEQFF. At the DNA level, the sequence is TGTGCCAGCAGCCCCGACAGAAACCGTGGCAATGAGCAGTTCTTC.